A single sample is the source of the 3 T cell receptor beta chains below, sequenced in a study of blood T cell repertoires in COVID-19. Using immunoSEQ multiplex PCR, the repertoire was profiled, and TCRdb retains in-frame clones only, with some absent. The sample comprises about 160,000 clones, 81% of which are singletons, and about 10% rests with the top ten. What was sequenced was peripheral blood. These receptors were collected from a man in his fifties or sixties with active or convalescent COVID-19.

This chain uses TRBV3-1 (or the pseudogene TRBV3-2) with TRBJ1-1; D possibly corresponds to TRBD1 (5 bases). V lost 1 base, J lost 10 bases, and 13 bases lay in between. The CDR3 runs to 13 residues. The germline CDR1 and CDR2 sequences are LGHDT and YNNKEL (reference sequence). The CDR3 spells CASSQVPDTGAFF. Here the CDR3 DNA reads TGTGCCAGCAGCCAAGTTCCGGACACGGGAGCTTTCTTT.

This chain uses TRBV5-4 with TRBJ2-5; unclear D gene. Germline lookup yields CDR1 SGHNT and CDR2 YYREEE (reference sequence). With 4 bases removed from V and 5 bases from J, the gap between germline ends came to 9 bases. The CDR3 spans 12 residues. The CDR3 loop reads CASSPPGETQYF. CDR3 DNA: TGTGCCAGCAGCCCCCCCGGGGAGACCCAGTACTTC.

The chain has TRBV7-2 and TRBJ2-1; D might be TRBD2 (7 bases). Per the germline V gene, CDR1 is SGHTA and CDR2 is FQGNSA. This CDR3 region has 18 residues. With 1 base removed from V and 7 bases from J, the gap between germline ends came to 23 bases. The CDR3 region is CASSLDRWAGAGGNEQFF. The CDR3 bases are TGTGCCAGCAGCTTAGATCGCTGGGCGGGGGCCGGGGGAAATGAGCAGTTCTTC.